These 6 T cell receptor beta chains originate from one sample sequenced in a study of shared clonotypes between healthy human individuals. Measured with immunoSEQ multiplex PCR; TCRdb has only the in-frame clones, and not every one. The sample carries about half a million clones, approximately 78% recorded once. Sequencing was carried out using PBMCs. Receptors were obtained from a woman aged 40 to 50 in good health. Some clones in this sample may be carry-over from other donors' samples.

The chain links TRBV19 to TRBJ1-2; unclear D gene. Germline loops: CDR1 LNHDA, CDR2 SQIVND (reference sequence). V lost 1 base and J lost 4, with 10 bases in between. This CDR3 region has 14 residues. Here the CDR3 DNA reads TGTGCCAGTAGTATAGGAAGACAAGTCTATGGCTACACCTTC. Translated: CASSIGRQVYGYTF. Full variable domain (outside the CDR3, taken from reference TRBV19 and TRBJ1-2): DGGITQSPKYLFRKEGQNVTLSCEQNLNHDAMYWYRQDPGQGLRLIYYSQIVNDFQKGDIAEGYSVSREKKESFPLTVTSAQKNPTAFYLCASSIGRQVYGYTFGSGTRLTVV.

The gene calls are TRBV5-1 and TRBJ2-3; 11 bases fit TRBD2. Germline V gene lookup returns CDR1 SGHRS and CDR2 YFSETQ. The CDR3 runs 15 residues. J gave up 8 bases and V 4 bases, and 9 bases lay outside the gene matches. The CDR3 here is CASSPGGTSGVTQYF. The CDR3 DNA is TGCGCCAGCAGCCCGGGGGGGACTAGCGGCGTTACGCAGTATTTT.

This rearrangement joins TRBV7-3 to TRBJ2-7; tentatively, D is TRBD1 (6 bases). V gave up 2 bases and J gave up 3 bases, with 11 bases separating them. This CDR3 comprises 14 residues. CDR1 and CDR2 from the germline V gene are SGHTA and FQGTGA. The CDR3 spells CASSLWGRSYEQYF. In DNA, the CDR3 is TGTGCCAGCAGCTTATGGGGGCGTAGCTACGAGCAGTACTTC.

The V call is TRBV7-9, the J call TRBJ1-3; weak D call: TRBD1 (5 bases). CDR1 and CDR2 from the germline V gene are SEHNR and FQNEAQ (reference sequence). V lost 5 bases to trimming and J lost 8 bases, with 16 bases between them. The CDR3 has 14 amino acids. The CDR3 coding sequence is TGTGCCAGCAGCCTCGGACACCCCCTGGACACCATATATTTT. This sequence encodes CASSLGHPLDTIYF.

The table lists this clone with a count of one. CDR3 coding DNA: TGTGCCAGCAGTGAAGTGCAGGGGTATCAGCCCCAGCATTTT. Its protein product is CASSEVQGYQPQHF. The rearrangement links TRBV6-1 to TRBJ1-5; TRBD1 is a possible D gene (6 bases). Between the trimmed V and J ends, which lost 1 base and 5 bases, there was a span of 9 bases. The length of the CDR3 is 14 residues. The germline gives CDR1 MNHNS, CDR2 SASEGT.

Turning to this clone: This CDR3 is also generated by other DNA sequences in the sample. This rearrangement joins TRBV5-4 to TRBJ2-5; 11 nucleotides agree with TRBD2. V shed 0 bases and J 11 bases; nucleotides not matched to a gene: 9. The CDR3 runs to 15 residues. Germline V gives CDR1 SGHNT, CDR2 YYREEE (reference sequence). This CDR3 is CASSLAQLAGGQQYF. Here the CDR3 DNA reads TGTGCCAGCAGCTTGGCCCAATTAGCGGGAGGGCAGCAGTACTTC.